A selection of T cell receptor beta chains follows, all from one sample in a study of CD8 T cells in Susac syndrome. TCRdb ran MiXCR on the immunoSEQ multiplex PCR reads and lists one entry per CDR3 protein. There are about 140,000 distinct CDR3 sequences in the sample; approximately 95% occur only once, and around 0.29% lies in the top ten. Sequencing used CD8+ T cells from PBMCs. The receptor source for this set is a human donor in good health. Each CDR3 is given without its conserved first and last residue. Expanded clones are given a class, and other clones once, few, many or no size at all.

V gene | clone size | CDR3 protein
TRBV12-3/TRBV12-4 | few | ASSTGLTYEQY
TRBV27 | - | ASSQSTSGSNEQF
TRBV27 | once | ASRDIPQENTEAF
TRBV27 | - | ASSFGQPYEQY
TRBV11-2 | - | ASTQTGNGEQY
TRBV21-1 | once | ASSLRPRRFQY
TRBV9 | - | ASSAGQGILETQY
TRBV7-3 | - | ASSLLGGLNTEAF
TRBV2 | - | ASSVGAGANVLT
TRBV9 | - | ASSGQNSGNTIY
TRBV28 | - | ASSFPGANYGYT
TRBV9 | - | ASSPANPYQSSYNEQF
TRBV6-2/TRBV6-3 | - | ASSRGSSYNEQF
TRBV6-5 | - | ASGGSNEQY
TRBV20-1 | - | SARVEGLYGYT
TRBV7-6 | once | ASSSTSSSYNEQF
TRBV7-3 | - | ASSPNRGGGTQY
TRBV30 | once | AWSVESPNEQF
TRBV19 | - | ASTTSGAGNEQF
TRBV12-3/TRBV12-4 | - | ASSPGAWEETQY
TRBV29-1 | - | SASGGYNEQF
TRBV3-1 | - | ASSGRDAAYEQY
TRBV7-9 | - | ASSSARGGSYEQY
TRBV29-1 | few | SVEDRGTYNEQF
TRBV4-1 | - | ASSQDTSGTYEQY
TRBV11-2 | - | ASSLASGVYNEQF
TRBV5-1 | - | ASSRQSVSSYNEQF
TRBV27 | - | ASSLTDGFSTDTQY
TRBV3-1 | - | ASSQAAGVGTYNEQF
TRBV5-1 | - | ASSLEGPSSEKLF
TRBV29-1 | - | SVESSGYEQY
TRBV27 | - | ASRGQASYEQY
TRBV20-1 | once | SARDQNYGYT
TRBV29-1 | - | SVDRGSTDTQY
TRBV7-2 | - | ASSRPGDYEQY
TRBV7-9 | - | ASCLLQGYEQY
TRBV5-6 | - | ASSLGTVGNQPQH
TRBV7-8 | once | ASSLFGTPEAF
TRBV5-1 | - | ASSPGTLYNEQF
TRBV7-7 | - | ASSLSPAPSGYTDTQY
TRBV7-9 | - | ASSLAGGTEQF
TRBV6-5 | - | ASSYSRTGSGYT
TRBV12-3/TRBV12-4 | - | ASSSGLLPYEQY
TRBV4-3 | - | ASSQGMGGGPQNEQF
TRBV12-3/TRBV12-4 | - | ASTDHDNQPQH
TRBV9 | - | ASSVASTKGEEQF
TRBV7-8 | few | ASSLAIQETQY
TRBV29-1 | - | SVDRETGELF
TRBV13 | - | ASSLSESPSPLH
TRBV30 | - | AWSSGQGQGELF
TRBV20-1 | - | SAGDRGYQETQY
TRBV28 | - | ASSFRTSGSYNEQF
TRBV27 | - | ASRGLAHEQF
TRBV28 | - | ASSFPGQGYEQY
TRBV20-1 | - | SARGGVTDTQY